This T cell receptor (beta chain) comes out of a study of T cell responses to AZD1222 COVID-19 vaccine. General observations from the study: The donor group comprised mostly white British people and more females; the analysis possibly underestimated clonal diversity. Repertoire samples came only from after the peak T cell response. At 160-218 and 743-854, vaccine-associated CD4 TCRs were dominant, and they spanned spike. Unmutated variant regions are reportedly the target of nearly half of TCRs that are spike-specific.

Data came from immunoSEQ multiplex PCR; TCRdb stores just in-frame clones and leaves some out. There are roughly 100,000 clones in the sample; about 81% occur only once, and approximately 5.1% lies in the top ten. The CDR3 length is 16 residues. V lost 2 bases, J lost 0 bases, and 10 bases lay in between. In germline, CDR1 is SGHTA, CDR2 FQGNSA. Worth noting for this clone: The antigen is unknown.

This specimen was peripheral blood, taken on day 0 of AZD1222 vaccination. The clonotype comes from an adult in good health. The chain has TRBV7-2 and TRBJ2-2, with a possible D match to TRBD2 (5 bases). The CDR3 DNA is TGTGCCAGCAGCTTAATGCGGGCTTCGAACACCGGGGAGCTGTTTTTT. This codes for CASSLMRASNTGELFF.